This paragraph reports one T cell receptor beta chain. The data originate from a study of blood T cell repertoires in COVID-19. Study information: COVID-19 samples, acute and convalescent, were from the United States, Italy and Spain. PBMCs, B-cell-depleted T cells, or T cells were the source of the cDNA or gDNA that made up the material.

CDR3 length equals 13 residues. The ends lost 4 bases at V and 7 bases at J; junction bases unmatched: 3. Germline CDR1 MNHEY, CDR2 SVGAGI. As handled by the study authors: Reference gene primer amplification gave estimated nucleated cell counts. Assay used: immunoSEQ multiplex PCR; TCRdb lists only in-frame clones, some missing. V, J and clone size reflect that table, while D and trimming were determined from the DNA. The repertoire holds over 140,000 clones, 60% to 85% seen once, with over 4% in the top ten. The source material was peripheral blood. This clonotype originated in a woman older than 75 with active or convalescent COVID-19. This sequence joins TRBV6-5 and TRBJ2-2; TRBD2 agrees at 7 bases. CDR3 in amino acids: CASSFGGVGELFF. CDR3 sequence (DNA): TGTGCCAGCAGTTTTGGGGGGGTCGGGGAGCTGTTTTTT.